The rows below give T cell receptor beta chains drawn from one sample of a study of identical twins. TCRdb independently ran MiXCR on the 5' RACE reads; one entry per CDR3 protein. The sample lists about 720,000 distinct CDR3 sequences, around a sixth occurring once. These records were also assigned to another study, of T cells expressing NK-cell markers.

The sample comprised PBMCs. These receptors were taken from a woman younger than 30 in good health. The CDR3 runs from the conserved cysteine through the conserved F or W. Each record gives: V gene, clone size, J gene, D gene, CDR3 protein, CDR3 DNA. D genes are given only for firm matches. A clone size is listed for some rows: how often the clone was seen (once, few, many), or a class if it is expanded.

TRBV7-3	-	TRBJ2-1	TRBD1	CASSLTGGTGEEQFF	TGTGCCAGCAGCTTAACGGGGGGGACAGGGGAAGAGCAGTTCTTC
TRBV11-2	few	TRBJ1-2	-	CASSLPNRVYGYTF	TGTGCCAGCAGCTTACCCAACAGGGTCTATGGCTACACCTTC
TRBV12-3/TRBV12-4	-	TRBJ1-2	-	CAIRPQGIYGYTF	TGTGCCATCCGTCCCCAGGGGATATATGGCTACACCTTC
TRBV6-2/TRBV6-3	-	TRBJ2-5	TRBD1	CASTGQVVETQYF	TGTGCCAGCACTGGACAGGTAGTGGAGACCCAGTACTTC
TRBV11-3	-	TRBJ2-4	TRBD1	CASSSGQGRNIQYF	TGTGCCAGCAGCTCAGGACAGGGTCGAAACATTCAGTACTTC
TRBV29-1	few	TRBJ2-7	-	CSVETYTYEQYF	TGCAGCGTTGAAACATATACCTACGAGCAGTACTTC
TRBV9	-	TRBJ2-1	-	CASSVQVTSYNEQFF	TGTGCCAGCAGCGTACAGGTCACTTCCTACAATGAGCAGTTCTTC
TRBV7-8	-	TRBJ1-6	TRBD1	CASSATGGGSPLHF	TGTGCCAGCAGCGCGACAGGGGGTGGTTCACCCCTCCACTTT
TRBV18	-	TRBJ2-2	TRBD1	CASSRGQVNTGELFF	TGTGCCAGCTCGAGGGGACAGGTGAACACCGGGGAGCTGTTTTTT
TRBV7-9	few	TRBJ1-4	-	CASSSSPGGSEEKLFF	TGTGCCAGCAGCTCCTCCCCGGGGGGATCGGAGGAAAAACTGTTTTTT
TRBV6-1	few	TRBJ2-7	TRBD2	CASSEPPTGTSGYEQYF	TGTGCCAGCAGTGAACCCCCTACTGGGACTAGCGGCTACGAGCAGTACTTC
TRBV5-1	-	TRBJ1-1	-	CASSLFEGPEAFF	TGCGCCAGCAGCTTGTTCGAGGGGCCTGAAGCTTTCTTT
TRBV7-9	-	TRBJ1-2	-	CASSSPGDNYGYTF	TGTGCCAGCAGCTCCCCCGGCGATAACTATGGCTACACCTTC
TRBV14	-	TRBJ2-7	-	CASSSSGRQYF	TGTGCCAGCAGCTCCTCGGGGCGGCAGTACTTC
TRBV12-3/TRBV12-4	-	TRBJ2-1	TRBD2	CASTLSGGANEQFF	TGTGCCAGCACCCTAAGCGGGGGAGCGAATGAGCAGTTCTTC
TRBV7-9	few	TRBJ1-1	-	CASRSGRQNTEAFF	TGTGCCAGCAGGTCGGGACGGCAGAACACTGAAGCTTTCTTT
TRBV7-9	few	TRBJ1-4	-	CASSSSRLINEKLFF	TGTGCCAGCAGCAGTAGTAGACTCATAAATGAAAAACTGTTTTTT
TRBV9	few	TRBJ1-1	-	CASTKEVRLNTEAFF	TGTGCCAGCACCAAGGAGGTCAGGTTGAACACTGAAGCTTTCTTT
TRBV15	few	TRBJ2-2	TRBD2	CATSSGLAGLAGELFF	TGTGCCACCAGCAGTGGACTAGCGGGACTGGCCGGGGAGCTGTTTTTT
TRBV5-5	-	TRBJ2-2	-	CASSWDKNTGELFF	TGTGCCAGCAGCTGGGACAAGAACACCGGGGAGCTGTTTTTT
TRBV5-6	few	TRBJ1-5	-	CASSHGRNNQPQHF	TGTGCCAGCAGCCATGGACGGAACAATCAGCCCCAGCATTTT
TRBV27	few	TRBJ2-7	-	CASSLGRVAYEQYF	TGTGCCAGCAGTTTGGGGCGGGTAGCCTACGAGCAGTACTTC
TRBV11-3	-	TRBJ2-1	-	CASTHGTYNEQFF	TGTGCCAGCACCCATGGGACTTACAATGAGCAGTTCTTC
TRBV11-2	-	TRBJ2-5	-	CASSSLGGVVSPEETQYF	TGTGCCAGCAGCTCACTAGGGGGGGTAGTTTCCCCAGAAGAGACCCAGTACTTC
TRBV12-3/TRBV12-4	few	TRBJ1-5	-	CASTHGNQPQHF	TGTGCCAGCACCCATGGCAATCAGCCCCAGCATTTT
TRBV12-3/TRBV12-4	-	TRBJ2-3	-	CASSRWDTQYF	TGTGCCAGCAGTAGGTGGGATACGCAGTATTTT
TRBV4-1	-	TRBJ2-3	-	CASSQGTGGGTDTQYF	TGCGCCAGCAGCCAAGGGACAGGAGGGGGCACAGATACGCAGTATTTT
TRBV29-1	-	TRBJ2-7	-	CSVEDGGNEQYF	TGCAGCGTTGAAGATGGCGGGAACGAGCAGTACTTC
TRBV4-3	few	TRBJ2-3	-	CASSQDPAGSNTQYF	TGCGCCAGCAGCCAAGACCCAGCGGGCTCGAATACGCAGTATTTT
TRBV20-1	-	TRBJ2-3	TRBD2	CSADTTGTSGGAGLADTQYF	TGCAGTGCTGATACTACCGGGACTAGCGGGGGGGCGGGGCTAGCAGATACGCAGTATTTT
TRBV7-2	-	TRBJ1-3	-	CASRRDSGNTIYF	TGTGCCAGTCGTCGGGACTCTGGAAACACCATATATTTT
TRBV20-1	-	TRBJ1-1	-	CSANRDSDEAFF	TGCAGTGCTAACCGGGACTCTGACGAAGCTTTCTTT
TRBV7-8	-	TRBJ2-1	TRBD2	CASGVAGGSEQFF	TGTGCCAGCGGGGTAGCGGGAGGCAGTGAGCAGTTCTTC
TRBV12-5	few	TRBJ2-1	-	CASGLPGGWNEQFF	TGTGCTAGTGGTTTGCCTGGAGGGTGGAATGAGCAGTTCTTC
TRBV20-1	many	TRBJ1-2	-	CSARDMGGDRYGYTF	TGCAGTGCTAGAGATATGGGGGGAGATCGTTATGGCTACACCTTC
TRBV5-6	few	TRBJ2-1	-	CASSRTVTSSYNEQFF	TGTGCCAGCAGCCGTACAGTCACCAGCTCCTACAATGAGCAGTTCTTC
TRBV5-1	few	TRBJ2-3	TRBD2	CASSAGTSGFSTDTQYF	TGCGCCAGCAGCGCGGGGACTAGCGGGTTTAGCACAGATACGCAGTATTTT
TRBV10-3	-	TRBJ2-2	-	CAISESTAHLDTGELFF	TGTGCCATCAGTGAGTCAACAGCCCATTTGGACACCGGGGAGCTGTTTTTT
TRBV20-1	few	TRBJ1-1	TRBD1	CSARDPRTGLNTEAFF	TGCAGTGCTAGAGACCCCAGGACAGGGTTGAACACTGAAGCTTTCTTT
TRBV15	few	TRBJ2-2	-	CATSRAVGELFF	TGTGCCACCAGCAGAGCCGTGGGGGAGCTGTTTTTT
TRBV28	-	TRBJ2-5	-	CASSIKQWYGETQYF	TGTGCCAGCAGCATTAAACAATGGTATGGGGAGACCCAGTACTTC
TRBV12-3/TRBV12-4	-	TRBJ2-7	-	CASSGRVSEQYF	TGTGCCAGCAGTGGCAGGGTAAGCGAGCAGTACTTC
TRBV7-9	few	TRBJ2-1	-	CASSLRGSDEQFF	TGTGCCAGCAGCTTAAGGGGTTCTGATGAGCAGTTCTTC
TRBV5-1	few	TRBJ2-7	-	CASSFFLAGVGNEQYF	TGCGCCAGCAGCTTTTTCCTAGCCGGAGTGGGTAACGAGCAGTACTTC
TRBV12-3/TRBV12-4	-	TRBJ2-7	-	CASSWRVREQYF	TGTGCCAGCAGTTGGCGGGTGCGAGAGCAGTACTTC